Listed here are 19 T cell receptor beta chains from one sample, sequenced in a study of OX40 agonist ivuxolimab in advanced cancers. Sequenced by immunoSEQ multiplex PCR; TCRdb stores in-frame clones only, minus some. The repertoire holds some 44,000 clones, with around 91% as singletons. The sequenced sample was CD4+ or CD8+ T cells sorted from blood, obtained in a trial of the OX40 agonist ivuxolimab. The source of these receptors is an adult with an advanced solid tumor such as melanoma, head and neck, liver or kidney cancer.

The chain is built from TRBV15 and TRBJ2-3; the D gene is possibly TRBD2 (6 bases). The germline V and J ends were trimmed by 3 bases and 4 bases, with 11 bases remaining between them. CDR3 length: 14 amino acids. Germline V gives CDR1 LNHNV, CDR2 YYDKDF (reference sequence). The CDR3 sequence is CATSRGTGADTQYF. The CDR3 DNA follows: TGTGCCACCAGCAGGGGGACGGGGGCAGATACGCAGTATTTT.

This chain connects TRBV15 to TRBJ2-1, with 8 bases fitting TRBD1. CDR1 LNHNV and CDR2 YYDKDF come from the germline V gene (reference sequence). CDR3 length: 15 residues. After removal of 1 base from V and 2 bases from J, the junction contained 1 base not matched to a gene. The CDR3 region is CATSRVQGAYNEQFF. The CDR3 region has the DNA TGTGCCACCAGCAGAGTACAGGGGGCCTACAATGAGCAGTTCTTC.

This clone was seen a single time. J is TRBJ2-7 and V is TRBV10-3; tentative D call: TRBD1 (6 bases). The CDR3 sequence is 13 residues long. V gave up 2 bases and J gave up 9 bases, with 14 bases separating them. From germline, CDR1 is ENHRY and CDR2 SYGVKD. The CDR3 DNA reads TGTGCCATCAGTGAGGCCCCGACAGGCGGGCAGTACTTC. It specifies CAISEAPTGGQYF.

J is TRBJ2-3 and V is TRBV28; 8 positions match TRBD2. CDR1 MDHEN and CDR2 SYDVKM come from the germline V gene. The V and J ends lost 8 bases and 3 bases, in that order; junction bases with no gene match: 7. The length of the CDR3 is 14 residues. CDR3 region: CASSLSGGTDTQYF. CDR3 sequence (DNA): TGTGCCAGCTCCCTAAGCGGGGGAACAGATACGCAGTATTTT.

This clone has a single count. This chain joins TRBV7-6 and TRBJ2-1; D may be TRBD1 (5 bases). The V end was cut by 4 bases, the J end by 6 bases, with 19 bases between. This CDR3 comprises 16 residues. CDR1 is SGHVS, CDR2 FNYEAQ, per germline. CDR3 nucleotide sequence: TGTGCCAGCAGCTCGGCCAGCCCCCAGGGTCCCAATGAGCAGTTCTTC. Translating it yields CASSSASPQGPNEQFF. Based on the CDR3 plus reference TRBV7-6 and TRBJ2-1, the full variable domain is GAGVSQSPRYKVTKRGQDVALRCDPISGHVSLYWYRQALGQGPEFLTYFNYEAQQDKSGLPNDRFSAERPEGSISTLTIQRTEQRDSAMYRCASSSASPQGPNEQFFGPGTRLTVL.

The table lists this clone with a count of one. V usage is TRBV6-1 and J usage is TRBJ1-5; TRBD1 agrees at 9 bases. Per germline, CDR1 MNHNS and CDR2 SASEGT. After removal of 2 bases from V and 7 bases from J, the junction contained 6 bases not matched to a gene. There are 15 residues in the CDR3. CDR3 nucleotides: TGTGCCAGCAGTGAATCTGGGACAGGGTGGCAGCCCCAGCATTTT. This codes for CASSESGTGWQPQHF.

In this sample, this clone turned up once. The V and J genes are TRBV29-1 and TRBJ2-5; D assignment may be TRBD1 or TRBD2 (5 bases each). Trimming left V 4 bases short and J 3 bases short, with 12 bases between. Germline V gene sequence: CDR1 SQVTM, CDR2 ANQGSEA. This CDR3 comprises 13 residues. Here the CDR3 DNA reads TGCAGCGTTGGTCGGGGACCCGAAGAGACCCAGTACTTC. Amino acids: CSVGRGPEETQYF. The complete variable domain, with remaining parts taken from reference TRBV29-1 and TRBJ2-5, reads SAVISQKPSRDICQRGTSLTIQCQVDSQVTMMFWYRQQPGQSLTLIATANQGSEATYESGFVIDKFPISRPNLTFSTLTVSNMSPEDSSIYLCSVGRGPEETQYFGPGTRLLVL.

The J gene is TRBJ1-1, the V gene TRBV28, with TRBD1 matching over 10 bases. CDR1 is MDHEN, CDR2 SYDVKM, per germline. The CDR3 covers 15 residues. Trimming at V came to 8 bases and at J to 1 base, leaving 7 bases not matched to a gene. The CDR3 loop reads CASGGQGSTNTEAFF. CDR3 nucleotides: TGTGCCAGCGGGGGACAGGGGTCCACGAACACTGAAGCTTTCTTT.

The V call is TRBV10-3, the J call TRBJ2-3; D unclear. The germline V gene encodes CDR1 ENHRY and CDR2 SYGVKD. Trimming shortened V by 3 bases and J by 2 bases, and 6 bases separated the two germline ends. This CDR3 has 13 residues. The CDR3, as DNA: TGTGCCATCAGTGATAGCAACACAGATACGCAGTATTTT. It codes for CAISDSNTDTQYF.

The CDR3 loop is CASSRTGEGYTF. CDR3 bases: TGTGCCAGCAGTCGGACAGGGGAAGGCTACACCTTC. This sequence joins TRBV28 and TRBJ1-2; 9 nucleotides line up with TRBD1. The CDR3 extends over 12 amino acids. Germline values: CDR1 MDHEN, CDR2 SYDVKM. V shed 5 bases and J 8 bases; nucleotides not matched to a gene: 3.

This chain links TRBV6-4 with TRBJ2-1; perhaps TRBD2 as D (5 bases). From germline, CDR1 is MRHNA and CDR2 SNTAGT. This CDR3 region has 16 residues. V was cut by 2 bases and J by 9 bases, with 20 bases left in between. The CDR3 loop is CASSDKRSFFVTEQFF. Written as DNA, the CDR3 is TGTGCCAGCAGTGACAAGCGGAGTTTCTTCGTGACTGAGCAGTTCTTC.

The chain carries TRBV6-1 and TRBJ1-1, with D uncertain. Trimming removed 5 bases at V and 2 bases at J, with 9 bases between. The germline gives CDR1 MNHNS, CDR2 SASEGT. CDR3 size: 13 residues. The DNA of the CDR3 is TGTGCCAGCAGTCTAAATTCCAACACTGAAGCTTTCTTT. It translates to CASSLNSNTEAFF.

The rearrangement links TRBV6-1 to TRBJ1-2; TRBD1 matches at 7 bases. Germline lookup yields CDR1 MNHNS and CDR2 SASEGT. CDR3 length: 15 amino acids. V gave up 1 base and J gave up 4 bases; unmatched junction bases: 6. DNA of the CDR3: TGTGCCAGCAGTGAAGAGACAGGGATACCCTATGGCTACACCTTC. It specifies CASSEETGIPYGYTF.

DNA for the CDR3: TGTGCCAGCAGTGAGTCCCGGGGGGCAGGTCAGCCCCAGCATTTT. Its protein is CASSESRGAGQPQHF. V is TRBV2 and J is TRBJ1-5, with a tentative D call TRBD1 (6 bases). Germline V gene sequence: CDR1 SNHLY, CDR2 FYNNEI. Deletions cut 3 bases from V and 6 bases from J, with 15 bases between. The CDR3 contains 15 residues.

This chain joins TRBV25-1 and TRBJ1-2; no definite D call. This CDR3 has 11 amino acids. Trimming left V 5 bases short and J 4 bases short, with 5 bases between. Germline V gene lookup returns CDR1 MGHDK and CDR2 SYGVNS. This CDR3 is CASSNLYGYTF. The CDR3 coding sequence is TGTGCCAGCAGTAACCTCTATGGCTACACCTTC.

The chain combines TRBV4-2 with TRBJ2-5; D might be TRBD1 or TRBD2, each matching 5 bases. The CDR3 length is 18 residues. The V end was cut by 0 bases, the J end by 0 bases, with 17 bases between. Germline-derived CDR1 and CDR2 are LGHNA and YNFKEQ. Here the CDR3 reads CASSQDLGGLKYQETQYF. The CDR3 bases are TGTGCCAGCAGCCAAGATCTTGGGGGTTTGAAGTACCAAGAGACCCAGTACTTC.

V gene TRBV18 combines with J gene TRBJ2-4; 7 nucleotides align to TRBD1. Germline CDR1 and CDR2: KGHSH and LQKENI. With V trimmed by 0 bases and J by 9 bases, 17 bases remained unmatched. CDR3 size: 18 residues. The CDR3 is CASSPPLETGSPWGIQYF. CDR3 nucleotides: TGTGCCAGCTCACCACCATTGGAGACAGGGTCCCCATGGGGCATTCAGTACTTC.

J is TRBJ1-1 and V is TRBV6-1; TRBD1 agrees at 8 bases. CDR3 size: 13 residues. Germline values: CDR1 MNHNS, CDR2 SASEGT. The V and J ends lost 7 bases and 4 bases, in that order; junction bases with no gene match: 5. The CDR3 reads CASKVQGGTEAFF. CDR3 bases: TGTGCCAGCAAAGTACAGGGGGGCACTGAAGCTTTCTTT.

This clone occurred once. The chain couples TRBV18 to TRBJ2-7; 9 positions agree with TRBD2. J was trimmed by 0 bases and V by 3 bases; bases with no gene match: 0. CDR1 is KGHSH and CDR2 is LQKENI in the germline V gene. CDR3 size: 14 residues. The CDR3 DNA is TGTGCCAGCTCACCGGGACTAGCCTCCTACGAGCAGTACTTC. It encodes CASSPGLASYEQYF.